The present T cell receptor (beta chain) was sequenced within a study of blood T cells in healthy people across ages. Germline V gene sequence: CDR1 DFQATT, CDR2 SNEGSKA (reference sequence). V trimming: 2 bases; J trimming: 6 bases; junction bases outside the gene matches: 7. The CDR3 consists of 14 residues. Alongside a J-beta primer mix, a sample-barcoded 5' primer served in a second PCR lasting roughly 6 to 12 cycles. TCRdb re-called the 5' RACE reads through MiXCR, storing one row per CDR3 protein. Here the sample spans 700,000 to 800,000 distinct CDR3 sequences, more than 40% being singletons. The receptor's source is a woman aged 60 to 75 in good health. V gene TRBV20-1 combines with J gene TRBJ1-2, with TRBD1 matching over 9 bases. What was sequenced was blood. The CDR3: CSARHGTGRDGYTF. CDR3 in DNA: TGCAGTGCTAGACATGGGACAGGGAGAGATGGCTACACCTTC.